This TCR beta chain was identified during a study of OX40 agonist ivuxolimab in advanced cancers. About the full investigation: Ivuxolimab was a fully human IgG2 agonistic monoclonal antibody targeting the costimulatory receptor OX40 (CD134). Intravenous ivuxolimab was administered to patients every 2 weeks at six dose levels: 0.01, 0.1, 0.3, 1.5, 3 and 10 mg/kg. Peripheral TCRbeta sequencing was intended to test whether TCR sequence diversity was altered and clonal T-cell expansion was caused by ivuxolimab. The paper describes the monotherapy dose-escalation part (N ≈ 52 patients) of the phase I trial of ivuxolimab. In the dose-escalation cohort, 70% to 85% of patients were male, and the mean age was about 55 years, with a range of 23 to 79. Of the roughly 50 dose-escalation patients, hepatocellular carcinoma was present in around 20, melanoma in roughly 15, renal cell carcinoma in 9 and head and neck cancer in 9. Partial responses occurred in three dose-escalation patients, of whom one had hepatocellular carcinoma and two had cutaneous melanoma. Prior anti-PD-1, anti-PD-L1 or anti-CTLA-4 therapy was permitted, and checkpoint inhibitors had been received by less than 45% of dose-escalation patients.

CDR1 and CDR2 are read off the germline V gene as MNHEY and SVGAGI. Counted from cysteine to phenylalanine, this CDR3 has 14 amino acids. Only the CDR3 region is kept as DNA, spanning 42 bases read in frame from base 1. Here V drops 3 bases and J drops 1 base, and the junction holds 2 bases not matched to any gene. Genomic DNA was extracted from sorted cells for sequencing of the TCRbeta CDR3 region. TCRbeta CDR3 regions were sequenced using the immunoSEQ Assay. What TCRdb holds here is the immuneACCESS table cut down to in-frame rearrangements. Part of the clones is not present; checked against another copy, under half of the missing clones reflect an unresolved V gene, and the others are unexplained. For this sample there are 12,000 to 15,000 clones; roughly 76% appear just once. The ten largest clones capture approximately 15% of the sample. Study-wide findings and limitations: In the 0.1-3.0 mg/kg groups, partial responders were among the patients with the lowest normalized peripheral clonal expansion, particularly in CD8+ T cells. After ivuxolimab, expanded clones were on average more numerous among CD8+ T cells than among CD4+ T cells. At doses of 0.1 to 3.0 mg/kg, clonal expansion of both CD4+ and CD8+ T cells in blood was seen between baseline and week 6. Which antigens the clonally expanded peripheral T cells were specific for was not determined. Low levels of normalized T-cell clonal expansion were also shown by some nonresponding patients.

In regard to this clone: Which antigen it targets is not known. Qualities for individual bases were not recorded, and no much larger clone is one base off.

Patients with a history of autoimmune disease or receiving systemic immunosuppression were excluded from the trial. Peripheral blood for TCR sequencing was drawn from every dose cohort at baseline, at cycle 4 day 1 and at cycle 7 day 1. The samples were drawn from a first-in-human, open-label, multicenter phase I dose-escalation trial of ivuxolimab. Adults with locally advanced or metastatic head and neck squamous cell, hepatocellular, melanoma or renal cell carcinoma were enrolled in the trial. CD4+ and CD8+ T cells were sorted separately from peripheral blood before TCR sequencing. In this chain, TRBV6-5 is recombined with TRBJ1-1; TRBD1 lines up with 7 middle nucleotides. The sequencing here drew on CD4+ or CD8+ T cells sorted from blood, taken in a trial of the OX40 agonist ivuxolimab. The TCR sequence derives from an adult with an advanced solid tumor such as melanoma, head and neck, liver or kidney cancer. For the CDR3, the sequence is CASSYTGANTEAFF. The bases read TGTGCCAGCAGTTATACAGGGGCGAACACTGAAGCTTTCTTT.